The next 27 T cell receptor beta chains were all read from a single sample in a study of blood T cell repertoires in COVID-19. Assay: immunoSEQ multiplex PCR; the TCRdb copy retains only in-frame clones and omits some. The profile covers approximately 250,000 clones, with around 90% appearing a single time and about 3% taken by the ten largest. The sequenced material came from PBMCs or T cells enriched from blood (not recorded which). These receptor sequences come from a man aged 35-49 years who had been exposed to COVID-19.

The chain employs TRBV6-4 and TRBJ2-1; perhaps TRBD2 as D (5 bases). The V end lost 3 bases, the J end lost 8 bases, and 17 bases lay between the germline ends. The CDR3 consists of 15 residues. Germline V lookup: CDR1 MRHNA, CDR2 SNTAGT. The CDR3 reads CASSERQASSDEQFF. Written as DNA, the CDR3 is TGTGCCAGCAGTGAACGGCAGGCGAGTAGCGATGAGCAGTTCTTC.

V is TRBV6-4 and J is TRBJ2-3, with 10 bases that match TRBD1. This CDR3 region has 15 residues. The trim removed 3 bases at V and 1 base at J, leaving 1 base unmatched. Looked up from germline, CDR1 is MRHNA and CDR2 is SNTAGT. Here the CDR3 reads CASSEGTGGTDTQYF. The CDR3 region has the DNA TGTGCCAGCAGTGAGGGGACAGGGGGCACAGATACGCAGTATTTT.

This clone showed up just a few times. The rearrangement links TRBV3-1 (or the pseudogene TRBV3-2) to TRBJ1-1, with D unclear. Trimming left V 3 bases short and J 1 base short, with 3 bases between. Germline loops: CDR1 LGHDT, CDR2 YNNKEL (reference sequence). The CDR3 sequence is 12 residues long. The CDR3 sequence: CASSHGNTEAFF. CDR3 DNA sequence: TGTGCCAGCAGCCACGGGAACACTGAAGCTTTCTTT.

This clone appeared many times. The rearrangement links TRBV4-1 to TRBJ2-1, with 7 bases aligning to TRBD1. With V trimmed by 0 bases and J by 9 bases, 2 bases remained unmatched. The CDR3 is 13 amino acids. Germline V gene sequence: CDR1 MGHRA, CDR2 YSYEKL. CDR3 amino acids: CASSQDPGGEQFF. In DNA, the CDR3 is TGCGCCAGCAGCCAAGATCCAGGGGGTGAGCAGTTCTTC.

The rearrangement uses TRBV5-4 and TRBJ2-7, with D possibly matching TRBD1 (7 bases). Germline CDR1 reads SGHNT; CDR2 reads YYREEE (reference sequence). V was cut by 3 bases and J by 0 bases, with 13 bases left in between. This CDR3 is built from 15 residues. The CDR3 region has the DNA TGTGCCAGCAGCTGGAGGGGGCGTAGCTCCTACGAGCAGTACTTC. This encodes CASSWRGRSSYEQYF.

V gene TRBV7-9 combines with J gene TRBJ1-1; 8 bases are shared with TRBD1. Germline assignment: CDR1 SEHNR and CDR2 FQNEAQ (reference sequence). The junction had 9 bases not matched to a gene; V was cut back by 1 base and J by 5 bases. This CDR3 region has 16 residues. The CDR3 bases are TGTGCCAGCAGCTTAGAAGTCGGGACAGGAGGAACTGAAGCTTTCTTT. As protein: CASSLEVGTGGTEAFF.

V usage is TRBV28 and J usage is TRBJ2-7; 9 nucleotides agree with TRBD1. The CDR3 is 12 amino acids. Germline lookup yields CDR1 MDHEN and CDR2 SYDVKM. The V segment lost 5 bases and the J segment 10 bases; nucleotides outside the gene matches: 6. The CDR3 bases are TGTGCCAGCAGTGTTACAGGGGGCCCTCAGTACTTC. This codes for CASSVTGGPQYF. The complete variable domain, with remaining parts taken from reference TRBV28 and TRBJ2-7, reads DVKVTQSSRYLVKRTGEKVFLECVQDMDHENMFWYRQDPGLGLRLIYFSYDVKMKEKGDIPEGYSVSREKKERFSLILESASTNQTSMYLCASSVTGGPQYFGPGTRLTVT.

V gene TRBV10-1 combines with J gene TRBJ2-2; TRBD1 agrees at 7 bases. The CDR3 contains 14 residues. Germline V gene data show CDR1 as WNHNN and CDR2 as SYGVQD (reference sequence). V shed 6 bases and J 2 bases; nucleotides not matched to a gene: 3. The CDR3 reads CASSRDSNTGELFF. CDR3 in DNA: TGCGCCAGCAGCCGGGACAGTAACACCGGGGAGCTGTTTTTT.

CDR3 nucleotides: TGTGCCAGCAGCAAAGCCGGGACAGGGAATGAAAAACTGTTTTTT. The encoded protein is CASSKAGTGNEKLFF. The J gene is TRBJ1-4, the V gene TRBV6-4, with 9 positions matching TRBD1. This CDR3 has 15 residues. Trimming took 6 bases from V and 5 from J; bases not matched to a gene: 7. CDR1 is MRHNA and CDR2 is SNTAGT in the germline V gene.

The chain has TRBV6-5 and TRBJ2-7; TRBD2 agrees at 11 bases. The CDR3 runs 15 residues. The trim removed 6 bases at V and 6 bases at J, leaving 10 bases unmatched. Germline V gene lookup returns CDR1 MNHEY and CDR2 SVGAGI. The CDR3 here is CASSALPGTSGEQYF. CDR3 nucleotide sequence: TGTGCCAGCAGCGCCCTACCCGGGACTAGCGGCGAGCAGTACTTC.

The count of this clone is one. The chain links TRBV18 to TRBJ2-4; tentatively, D is TRBD1 (5 bases). Per germline, CDR1 KGHSH and CDR2 LQKENI. Trimming pared 2 bases from V and 6 bases from J, leaving 8 bases between. The CDR3 runs 13 residues. The CDR3 DNA is TGTGCCAGCTCACCAGACAGAATAAACATTCAGTACTTC. Its protein is CASSPDRINIQYF.

This clone was picked up one time. J is TRBJ2-1 and V is TRBV13, with 10 bases fitting TRBD2. From germline, CDR1 is PRHDT and CDR2 FYEKMQ (reference sequence). The J segment lost 5 bases and the V segment lost 1 base, leaving 5 bases of the junction unmatched. CDR3 size: 16 residues. CDR3: CASSLDLGLANNEQFF. The DNA of the CDR3 is TGTGCCAGCAGCTTAGATTTGGGACTAGCGAACAATGAGCAGTTCTTC.

The genes are TRBV30 and TRBJ1-1, with D tentatively TRBD1 (6 bases). Germline V gene data show CDR1 as GTSNPN and CDR2 as SVGIG (reference sequence). The CDR3 has 16 amino acids. The V end was cut by 2 bases, the J end by 8 bases, with 24 bases between. Written as DNA, the CDR3 is TGTGCCTGGAGTCCGGTGGGGCAGGGGCTGGGAGGGGAAGCTTTCTTT. It yields the protein CAWSPVGQGLGGEAFF.

This sequence joins TRBV24-1 and TRBJ2-2; 12 nucleotides agree with TRBD1. CDR1 is KGHDR, CDR2 SFDVKD, per germline. With V trimmed by 0 bases and J by 5 bases, 9 bases remained unmatched. The CDR3 has 19 residues. DNA of the CDR3: TGTGCCACCAGTGATTTGGGGACAGGGGGCGAGGTATGGACCGGGGAGCTGTTTTTT. It is translated as CATSDLGTGGEVWTGELFF.

This rearrangement joins TRBV5-4 to TRBJ2-7, with TRBD1 matching over 9 bases. Per germline, CDR1 SGHNT and CDR2 YYREEE (reference sequence). V was pared by 5 bases and J by 5 bases, with 5 bases of the junction left unmatched. The length of the CDR3 is 13 residues. CDR3 in amino acids: CASSKTGGDEQYF. Here the CDR3 DNA reads TGTGCCAGCAGTAAAACAGGGGGCGACGAGCAGTACTTC.

J is TRBJ1-5 and V is TRBV28; 9 nucleotides align to TRBD1. Germline V gene lookup returns CDR1 MDHEN and CDR2 SYDVKM. The length of the CDR3 is 15 residues. J lost 3 bases, V lost 6 bases, and 6 bases had no gene match. CDR3 in DNA: TGTGCCAGCAGGGGGGGACAGGGATACAATCAGCCCCAGCATTTT. It encodes CASRGGQGYNQPQHF.

This chain uses TRBV6-5 with TRBJ1-1; maybe TRBD1 (5 bases). Deletions cut 3 bases from V and 7 bases from J, with 21 bases between. The CDR3 length is 16 residues. Germline V gene sequence: CDR1 MNHEY, CDR2 SVGAGI. CDR3: CASSYWVRQTFIEAFF. CDR3 nucleotides: TGTGCCAGCAGTTATTGGGTCCGACAGACCTTTATTGAAGCTTTCTTT.

The chain combines TRBV27 with TRBJ1-5, with TRBD1 identical over 10 bases. V shed 7 bases, J shed 3 bases, and the junction held 3 bases outside the gene matches. CDR1 is MNHEY, CDR2 SMNVEV, per germline (reference sequence). This CDR3 is built from 14 residues. The CDR3 DNA reads as TGTGCCAGCATGGGGACAGGGGCCAATCAGCCCCAGCATTTT. Translated: CASMGTGANQPQHF.

The V gene is TRBV7-2, the J gene TRBJ1-2; perhaps TRBD1 as D (5 bases). The germline gives CDR1 SGHTA, CDR2 FQGNSA. The CDR3 has 13 residues. V was cut by 0 bases and J by 3 bases, with 5 bases left in between. The CDR3 bases are TGTGCCAGCAGCTTAGCGACAGACTATGGCTACACCTTC. It codes for CASSLATDYGYTF. Filled out from reference TRBV7-2 and TRBJ1-2, the complete variable domain reads GAGVSQSPSNKVTEKGKDVELRCDPISGHTALYWYRQSLGQGLEFLIYFQGNSAPDKSGLPSDRFSAERTGGSVSTLTIQRTQQEDSAVYLCASSLATDYGYTFGSGTRLTVV.

This chain uses TRBV4-1 with TRBJ1-5; 8 positions match TRBD1. The CDR3 extends over 16 amino acids. CDR1 and CDR2 (germline): MGHRA, YSYEKL. V was pared by 2 bases and J by 2 bases, with 5 bases of the junction left unmatched. The CDR3 loop reads CASSQLPTGGNQPQHF. The CDR3 bases are TGCGCCAGCAGCCAACTACCGACAGGGGGCAATCAGCCCCAGCATTTT.

The CDR3 here is CASSVGSSGSFHEQYF. The CDR3 DNA reads TGTGCCAGCAGCGTAGGGAGTAGCGGGAGTTTCCACGAGCAGTACTTC. The rearrangement links TRBV9 to TRBJ2-7; 9 nucleotides line up with TRBD2. The CDR3 is 16 residues long. With V trimmed by 0 bases and J by 5 bases, 9 bases remained unmatched. Germline lookup yields CDR1 SGDLS and CDR2 YYNGEE.

This chain connects TRBV30 to TRBJ1-1; 9 nucleotides align to TRBD1. The CDR3 length is 16 residues. V shed 2 bases, J shed 5 bases, and the junction held 12 bases outside the gene matches. From germline, CDR1 is GTSNPN and CDR2 SVGIG (reference sequence). The CDR3 DNA sequence: TGTGCCTGGAGTCCCGAACAGGGGGCATTAGTGACTGAAGCTTTCTTT. Protein: CAWSPEQGALVTEAFF.

The V call is TRBV7-3, the J call TRBJ2-1; 7 bases fit TRBD2. Germline V gene lookup returns CDR1 SGHTA and CDR2 FQGTGA. The CDR3 extends over 17 amino acids. Germline trimming cut 1 base from V and 4 bases from J; bases unmatched to any gene: 10. CDR3 sequence reads: CASSLSPSGSIYNEQFF. Here the CDR3 DNA reads TGTGCCAGCAGCTTAAGCCCTAGCGGCTCAATATACAATGAGCAGTTCTTC.

The chain joins TRBV2 to TRBJ2-3, with D tentatively TRBD2 (6 bases). V lost 2 bases to trimming and J lost 4 bases, with 10 bases between them. The germline gives CDR1 SNHLY, CDR2 FYNNEI. The CDR3 length is 14 residues. As DNA, the CDR3 is TGTGCCAGCAGTGAAAGTCGGGAGCCAGATACGCAGTATTTT. Translating it yields CASSESREPDTQYF.

The rearrangement links TRBV4-2 to TRBJ2-3, with D perhaps matching TRBD1 (7 bases). Germline-derived CDR1 and CDR2 are LGHNA and YNFKEQ. There are 15 residues in the CDR3. V was cut by 2 bases and J by 3 bases, with 12 bases left in between. CDR3 residues: CASSQQGGWTDTQYF. For the CDR3, the DNA is TGTGCCAGCAGCCAACAGGGGGGTTGGACAGATACGCAGTATTTT.

About this clone itself: The junction does not match germline at one end; this may be a read error. The chain uses TRBV20-1 and TRBJ1-2; D possibly corresponds to TRBD1 (5 bases). CDR1 DFQATT and CDR2 SNEGSKA come from the germline V gene (reference sequence). The length of the CDR3 is 8 residues. CDR3 nucleotides: TGCAGTGCTAGAAAGGGGCCTTTC. Translating it yields CSARKGPF.

This chain joins TRBV6-2 or TRBV6-3 and TRBJ2-3; D is perhaps TRBD1 (5 bases). The germline V gene has CDR1 MNHEY and CDR2 SVGEGT. Deletions cut 4 bases from V and 3 bases from J, with 8 bases between. The CDR3 runs to 13 residues. The CDR3: CASSSPGTDTQYF. CDR3 in DNA: TGTGCCAGCAGTTCCCCAGGGACAGATACGCAGTATTTT.